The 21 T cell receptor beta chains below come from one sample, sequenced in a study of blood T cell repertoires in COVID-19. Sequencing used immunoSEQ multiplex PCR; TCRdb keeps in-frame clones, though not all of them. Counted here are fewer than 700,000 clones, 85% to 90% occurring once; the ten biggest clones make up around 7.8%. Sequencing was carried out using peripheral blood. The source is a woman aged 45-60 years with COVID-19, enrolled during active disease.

In DNA, the CDR3 is TGCGCCAGCAGCCAAGAACAGGGACAGGGGCGCCAGCCCCAGCATTTT. It specifies CASSQEQGQGRQPQHF. The V call is TRBV4-1, the J call TRBJ1-5; TRBD1 matches 10 bases. Germline CDR1 and CDR2: MGHRA and YSYEKL. Trimming cost V 0 bases and J 7 bases; bases outside gene matches: 6. The CDR3 is 16 amino acids.

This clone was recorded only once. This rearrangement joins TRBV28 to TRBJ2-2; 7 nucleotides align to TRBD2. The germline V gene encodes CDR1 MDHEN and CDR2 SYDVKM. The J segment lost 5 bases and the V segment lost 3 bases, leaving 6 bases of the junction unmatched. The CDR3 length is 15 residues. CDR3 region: CASSFRLARTGELFF. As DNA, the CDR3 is TGTGCCAGCAGTTTCCGACTAGCCCGAACCGGGGAGCTGTTTTTT.

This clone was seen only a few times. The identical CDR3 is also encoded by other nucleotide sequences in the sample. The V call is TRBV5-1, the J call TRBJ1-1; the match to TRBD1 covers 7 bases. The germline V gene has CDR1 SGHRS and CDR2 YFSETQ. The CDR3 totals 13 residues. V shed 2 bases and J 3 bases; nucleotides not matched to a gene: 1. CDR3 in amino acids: CASSLDRDTEAFF. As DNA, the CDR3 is TGCGCCAGCAGCTTAGACAGGGACACTGAAGCTTTCTTT.

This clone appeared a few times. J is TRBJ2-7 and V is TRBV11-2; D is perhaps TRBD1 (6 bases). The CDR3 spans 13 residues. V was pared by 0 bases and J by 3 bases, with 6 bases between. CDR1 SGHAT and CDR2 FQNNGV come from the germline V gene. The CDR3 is CASSLEDSYEQYF. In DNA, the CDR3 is TGTGCCAGCAGCTTAGAGGACAGCTACGAGCAGTACTTC.

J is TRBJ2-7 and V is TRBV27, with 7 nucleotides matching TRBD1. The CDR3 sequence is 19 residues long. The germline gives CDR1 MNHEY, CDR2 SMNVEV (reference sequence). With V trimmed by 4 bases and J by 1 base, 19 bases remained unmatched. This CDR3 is CASSSSTGQRFLRSYEQYF. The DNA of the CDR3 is TGTGCCAGCAGTTCATCCACGGGACAGAGGTTTTTGCGGTCCTACGAGCAGTACTTC.

The CDR3: CAISEKVGANEQYF. The CDR3 DNA sequence: TGTGCCATCAGTGAGAAGGTGGGGGCAAACGAGCAGTACTTC. The chain uses TRBV10-3 and TRBJ2-7, with a weak D call TRBD1 (6 bases). Germline V gives CDR1 ENHRY, CDR2 SYGVKD. This CDR3 is 14 amino acids long. Trimming cost V 2 bases and J 5 bases, with 13 bases left between them.

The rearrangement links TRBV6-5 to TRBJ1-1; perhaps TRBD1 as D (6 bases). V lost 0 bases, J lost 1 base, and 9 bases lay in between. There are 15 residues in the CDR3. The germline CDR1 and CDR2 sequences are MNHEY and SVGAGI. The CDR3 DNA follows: TGTGCCAGCAGTTACTCGGGGACACCGAACACTGAAGCTTTCTTT. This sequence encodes CASSYSGTPNTEAFF.

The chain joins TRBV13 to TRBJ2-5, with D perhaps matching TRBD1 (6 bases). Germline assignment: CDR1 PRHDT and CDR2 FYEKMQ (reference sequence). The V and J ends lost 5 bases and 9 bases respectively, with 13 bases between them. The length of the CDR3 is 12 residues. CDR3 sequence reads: CASSENRAAQYF. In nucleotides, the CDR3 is TGTGCCAGCAGCGAAAACAGGGCTGCCCAGTACTTC.

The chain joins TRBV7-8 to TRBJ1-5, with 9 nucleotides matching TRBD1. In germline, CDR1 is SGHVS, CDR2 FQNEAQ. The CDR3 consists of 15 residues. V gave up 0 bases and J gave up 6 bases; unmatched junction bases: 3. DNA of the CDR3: TGTGCCAGCAGCTTAGCTCGGGACAGGGTTCAGCCCCAGCATTTT. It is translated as CASSLARDRVQPQHF.

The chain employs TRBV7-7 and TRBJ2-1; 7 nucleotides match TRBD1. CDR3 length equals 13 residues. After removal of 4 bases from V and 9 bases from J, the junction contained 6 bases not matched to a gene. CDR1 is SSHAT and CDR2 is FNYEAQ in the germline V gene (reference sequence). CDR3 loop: CASSSDREGEQFF. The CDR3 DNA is TGTGCCAGCAGCTCCGACAGGGAAGGTGAGCAGTTCTTC. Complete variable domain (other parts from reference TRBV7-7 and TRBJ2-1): GAGVSQSPRYKVTKRGQDVTLRCDPISSHATLYWYQQALGQGPEFLTYFNYEAQPDKSGLPSDRFSAERPEGSISTLTIQRTEQRDSAMYRCASSSDREGEQFFGPGTRLTVL.

The CDR3 nucleotides read TGTGCCAGTAGGGGGACAGGGTGGGATCAGCCCCAGCATTTT. Its translation is CASRGTGWDQPQHF. The chain links TRBV19 to TRBJ1-5; 9 positions match TRBD1. The length of the CDR3 is 14 residues. Germline V lookup: CDR1 LNHDA, CDR2 SQIVND (reference sequence). J gave up 5 bases and V 6 bases, and 5 bases lay outside the gene matches.

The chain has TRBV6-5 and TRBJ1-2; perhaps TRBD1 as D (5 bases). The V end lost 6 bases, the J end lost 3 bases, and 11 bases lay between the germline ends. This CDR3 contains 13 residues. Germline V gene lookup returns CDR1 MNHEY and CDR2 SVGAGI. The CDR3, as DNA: TGTGCCAGCAGCCCAACCAGGGACTATGGCTACACCTTC. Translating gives CASSPTRDYGYTF.

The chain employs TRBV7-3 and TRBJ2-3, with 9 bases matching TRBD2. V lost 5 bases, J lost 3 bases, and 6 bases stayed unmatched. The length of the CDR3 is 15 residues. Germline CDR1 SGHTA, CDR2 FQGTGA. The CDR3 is CASSLAGLVTDTQYF. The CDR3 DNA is TGTGCCAGCAGCCTAGCGGGGTTAGTGACAGATACGCAGTATTTT.

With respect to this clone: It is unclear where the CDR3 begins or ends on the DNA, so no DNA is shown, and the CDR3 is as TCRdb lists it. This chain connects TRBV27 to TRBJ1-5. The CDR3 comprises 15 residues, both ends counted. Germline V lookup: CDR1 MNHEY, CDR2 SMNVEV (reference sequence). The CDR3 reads CASSSSGGGNQPQHF.

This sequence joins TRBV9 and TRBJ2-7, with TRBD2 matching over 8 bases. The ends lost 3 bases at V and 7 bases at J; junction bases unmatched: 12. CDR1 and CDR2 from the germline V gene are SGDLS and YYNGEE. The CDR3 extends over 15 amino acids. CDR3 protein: CASSGEDGGAREQYF. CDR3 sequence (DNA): TGTGCCAGCAGCGGGGAGGACGGGGGGGCGAGGGAGCAGTACTTC. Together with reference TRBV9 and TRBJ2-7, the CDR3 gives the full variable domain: DSGVTQTPKHLITATGQRVTLRCSPRSGDLSVYWYQQSLDQGLQFLIQYYNGEERAKGNILERFSAQQFPDLHSELNLSSLELGDSALYFCASSGEDGGAREQYFGPGTRLTVT.

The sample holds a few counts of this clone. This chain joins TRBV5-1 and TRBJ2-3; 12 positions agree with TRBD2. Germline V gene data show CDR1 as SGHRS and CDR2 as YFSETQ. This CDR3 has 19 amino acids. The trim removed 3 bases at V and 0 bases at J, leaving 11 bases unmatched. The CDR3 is CASSYSRLAGAFSTDTQYF. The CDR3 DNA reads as TGCGCCAGCAGCTACTCACGACTAGCGGGGGCCTTTAGCACAGATACGCAGTATTTT.

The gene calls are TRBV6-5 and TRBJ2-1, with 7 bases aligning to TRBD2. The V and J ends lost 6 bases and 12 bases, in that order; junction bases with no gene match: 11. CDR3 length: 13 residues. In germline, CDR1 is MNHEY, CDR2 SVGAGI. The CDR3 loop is CASSPERGEGQFF. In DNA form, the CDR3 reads TGTGCCAGCAGCCCCGAACGGGGGGAAGGGCAGTTCTTC.

The CDR3 DNA follows: TGTGCCAGTAGTATAGAGGGGGCTAGCACAGATACGCAGTATTTT. Translation: CASSIEGASTDTQYF. The chain has TRBV19 and TRBJ2-3; tentative D call: TRBD1 (6 bases). Germline V lookup: CDR1 LNHDA, CDR2 SQIVND (reference sequence). Trimming cost V 0 bases and J 0 bases, with 7 bases left between them. The CDR3 spans 15 residues.

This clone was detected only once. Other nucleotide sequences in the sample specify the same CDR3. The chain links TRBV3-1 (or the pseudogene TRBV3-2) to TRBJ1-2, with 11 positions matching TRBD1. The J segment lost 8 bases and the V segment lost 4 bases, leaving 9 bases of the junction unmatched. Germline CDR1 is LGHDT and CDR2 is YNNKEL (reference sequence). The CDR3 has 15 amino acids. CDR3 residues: CASSPRTGGVYGYTF. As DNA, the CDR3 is TGTGCCAGCAGCCCGCGGACAGGGGGCGTTTACGGCTACACCTTC.

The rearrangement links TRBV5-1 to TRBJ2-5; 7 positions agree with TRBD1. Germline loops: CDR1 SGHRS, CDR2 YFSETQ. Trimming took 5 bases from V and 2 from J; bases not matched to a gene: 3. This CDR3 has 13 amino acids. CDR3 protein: CASRPGQQETQYF. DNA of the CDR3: TGCGCCAGCAGGCCGGGACAGCAAGAGACCCAGTACTTC.

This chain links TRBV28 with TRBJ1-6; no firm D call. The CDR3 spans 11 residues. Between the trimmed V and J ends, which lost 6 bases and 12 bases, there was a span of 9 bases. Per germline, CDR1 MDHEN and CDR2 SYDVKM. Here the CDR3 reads CASRGSRPLHF. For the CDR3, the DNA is TGTGCCAGCAGAGGGAGTCGACCCCTCCACTTT.